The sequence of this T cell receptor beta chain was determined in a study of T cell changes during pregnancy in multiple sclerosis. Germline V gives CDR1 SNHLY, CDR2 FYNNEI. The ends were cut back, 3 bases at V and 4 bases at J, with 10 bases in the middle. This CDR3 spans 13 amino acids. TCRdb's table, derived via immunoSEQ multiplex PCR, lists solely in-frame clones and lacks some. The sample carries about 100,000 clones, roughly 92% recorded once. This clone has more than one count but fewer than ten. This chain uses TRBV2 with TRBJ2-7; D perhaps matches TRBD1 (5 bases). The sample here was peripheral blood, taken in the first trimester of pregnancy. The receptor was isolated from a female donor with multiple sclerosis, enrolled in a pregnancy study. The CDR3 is CASSDNRPYEQYF. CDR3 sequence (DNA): TGTGCCAGCAGTGATAACAGGCCTTACGAGCAGTACTTC.